Listed below are T cell receptor beta chains from one sample, sequenced in a study of shared T cell receptors in the human thymus. The method was immunoSEQ multiplex PCR; TCRdb's version includes in-frame clones alone and lacks a portion of them. The table records 600,000 or so clones, approximately 87% of them present only once. These records were also assigned to another study, of human thymus T cells.

Sequenced sample: thymocytes. Source of these receptors: a boy in the first two years of life with a congenital heart defect. The CDR3 runs from the conserved cysteine through the conserved F or W. Fields, in order: D gene, J gene, clone size, V gene, CDR3 DNA, CDR3 protein. D genes are given only for firm matches. Expanded clones are given a class, and other clones once, few, many or no size at all.

d_gene: TRBD2; j_gene: TRBJ2-7; abundance: once; v_gene: TRBV6-5; CDR3nt: TGTGCCAGCAGTTACGCGTTAGGGGACTACTTTTCCGAGCAGTACTTC; CDR3aa: CASSYALGDYFSEQYF
d_gene: .; j_gene: TRBJ1-2; abundance: .; v_gene: TRBV4-3; CDR3nt: TGCGCCAGCAGCCAGGAACGACAGGAGAACTATGGCTACACCTTC; CDR3aa: CASSQERQENYGYTF
d_gene: TRBD2; j_gene: TRBJ2-7; abundance: few; v_gene: TRBV9; CDR3nt: TGTGCCAGCAGCGTAGCGGACGGCATAGCGGGAGGGGACTACGAGCAGTACTTC; CDR3aa: CASSVADGIAGGDYEQYF
d_gene: TRBD1; j_gene: TRBJ2-2; abundance: .; v_gene: TRBV30; CDR3nt: TGTGCCTGGAGTGTCCCACCGACGGACAGGGGCTACACCGGGGAGCTGTTTTTT; CDR3aa: CAWSVPPTDRGYTGELFF
d_gene: .; j_gene: TRBJ1-6; abundance: few; v_gene: TRBV7-2; CDR3nt: TGTGCCAGCAGCTCCACTCAGACAGAGTCTTATTCACCCCTCCACTTT; CDR3aa: CASSSTQTESYSPLHF
d_gene: .; j_gene: TRBJ1-5; abundance: few; v_gene: TRBV7-6; CDR3nt: TGTGCCAGCAGCTCGGGAGGGAGCAATCAGCCCCAGCATTTT; CDR3aa: CASSSGGSNQPQHF
d_gene: .; j_gene: TRBJ1-4; abundance: .; v_gene: TRBV29-1; CDR3nt: TGCAGCGCGGTGACAGCGCTAAATGAAAAACTGTTTTTT; CDR3aa: CSAVTALNEKLFF
d_gene: .; j_gene: TRBJ2-4; abundance: .; v_gene: TRBV6-4; CDR3nt: TGTGCCAGCATGTCGGGGAAAAACATTCAGTACTTC; CDR3aa: CASMSGKNIQYF
d_gene: .; j_gene: TRBJ2-7; abundance: .; v_gene: TRBV5-8; CDR3nt: TGTGCCAGCAGCTTGGCCGGGGAGGAATGCTACGAGCAGTACTTC; CDR3aa: CASSLAGEECYEQYF
d_gene: .; j_gene: TRBJ1-2; abundance: .; v_gene: TRBV18; CDR3nt: TGTGCCAGCTCACCACCATCGCAGATCTATGGCTACACCTTC; CDR3aa: CASSPPSQIYGYTF
d_gene: .; j_gene: TRBJ2-2; abundance: .; v_gene: TRBV14; CDR3nt: TGTGCCAGCAGCCAAGGAGGGGGAAGGGAGCTGTTTTTT; CDR3aa: CASSQGGGRELFF
d_gene: TRBD1; j_gene: TRBJ2-7; abundance: .; v_gene: TRBV11-2; CDR3nt: TGTGCCAGCAGCCCCGAGTACAGGGGGACCTACGAGCAGTACTTC; CDR3aa: CASSPEYRGTYEQYF
d_gene: TRBD2; j_gene: TRBJ2-3; abundance: .; v_gene: TRBV4-3; CDR3nt: TGCGCCAGCAGCCAAGAGACTAGCGGGAGGGGCACAGATACGCAGTATTTT; CDR3aa: CASSQETSGRGTDTQYF
d_gene: .; j_gene: TRBJ1-2; abundance: .; v_gene: TRBV4-3; CDR3nt: TGCGCCAGCAGCCAAGATCGAAGGACACACCTTAACTATGGCTACACCTTC; CDR3aa: CASSQDRRTHLNYGYTF
d_gene: TRBD1; j_gene: TRBJ2-4; abundance: .; v_gene: TRBV5-1; CDR3nt: TGCGCCAGCAGCTTGGCAGGACAGGGTCTAACCAAAAACATTCAGTACTTC; CDR3aa: CASSLAGQGLTKNIQYF
d_gene: .; j_gene: TRBJ1-1; abundance: .; v_gene: TRBV14; CDR3nt: TGTGCCAGCAGCCCAAGAGGAGGCGGTTTGAACACTGAAGCTTTCTTT; CDR3aa: CASSPRGGGLNTEAFF
d_gene: .; j_gene: TRBJ2-3; abundance: .; v_gene: TRBV7-6; CDR3nt: TGTGCCAGCAGCTCCCCATCACACGGCACAGATACGCAGTATTTT; CDR3aa: CASSSPSHGTDTQYF
d_gene: TRBD1; j_gene: TRBJ1-2; abundance: .; v_gene: TRBV9; CDR3nt: TGTGCCAGCACCCCGTTGGGACAGGGGAACTATGGCTACACCTTC; CDR3aa: CASTPLGQGNYGYTF
d_gene: .; j_gene: TRBJ2-3; abundance: .; v_gene: TRBV4-3; CDR3nt: TGCGCCAGCAGCCAAGATTTTGGTCTACAGGCAGATACGCAGTATTTT; CDR3aa: CASSQDFGLQADTQYF
d_gene: .; j_gene: TRBJ1-5; abundance: .; v_gene: TRBV7-2; CDR3nt: TGTGCCAGCAGCTCACGGTTGTATAGCAATCAGCCCCAGCATTTT; CDR3aa: CASSSRLYSNQPQHF
d_gene: TRBD1; j_gene: TRBJ1-1; abundance: .; v_gene: TRBV18; CDR3nt: TGTGCCAGCTCACCACAGGGGGCGCTCACTGAAGCTTTCTTT; CDR3aa: CASSPQGALTEAFF
d_gene: .; j_gene: TRBJ2-2; abundance: once; v_gene: TRBV19; CDR3nt: TGTGCCAGTAGGGGGCCGAACACCGGGGAGCTGTTTTTT; CDR3aa: CASRGPNTGELFF
d_gene: .; j_gene: TRBJ1-2; abundance: once; v_gene: TRBV29-1; CDR3nt: TGCAGCGTTGAAGGGTCAGGGAAAGGGGCTAACTATGGCTACACCTTC; CDR3aa: CSVEGSGKGANYGYTF
d_gene: TRBD2; j_gene: TRBJ2-2; abundance: .; v_gene: TRBV4-2; CDR3nt: TGTGCCAGCAGCCAGATTGGCGGGGGGCAGGCGAACACCGGGGAGCTGTTTTTT; CDR3aa: CASSQIGGGQANTGELFF
d_gene: TRBD2; j_gene: TRBJ2-7; abundance: .; v_gene: TRBV5-6; CDR3nt: TGTGCCAGCAGCCCCTCTCAGGGACTAGAGGTCTACGAGCAGTACTTC; CDR3aa: CASSPSQGLEVYEQYF
d_gene: TRBD2; j_gene: TRBJ2-2; abundance: .; v_gene: TRBV28; CDR3nt: TGTGCCAGCAGTTTATGCGAAGGACTAGCGGGGGGTAGCACCGGGGAGCTGTTTTTT; CDR3aa: CASSLCEGLAGGSTGELFF
d_gene: TRBD1; j_gene: TRBJ2-2; abundance: .; v_gene: TRBV7-7; CDR3nt: TGTGCTAGCAGCTCGGCTCCGGACAGGAAACCCGGGGAGCTGTTTTTT; CDR3aa: CASSSAPDRKPGELFF
d_gene: .; j_gene: TRBJ1-4; abundance: .; v_gene: TRBV4-3; CDR3nt: TGCGCCAGCAGCCAAGCGGGGAAGGCTTCTTCTGATGAAAAACTGTTTTTT; CDR3aa: CASSQAGKASSDEKLFF
d_gene: TRBD2; j_gene: TRBJ2-5; abundance: .; v_gene: TRBV5-1; CDR3nt: TGCGCCAGCAGCCCACCCCAGGGACTAGCGGGAGAGACCCAGTACTTC; CDR3aa: CASSPPQGLAGETQYF
d_gene: .; j_gene: TRBJ1-2; abundance: few; v_gene: TRBV19; CDR3nt: TGTGCCAGTAGTATTGGTCGCCGGTGGGGCTACACCTTC; CDR3aa: CASSIGRRWGYTF